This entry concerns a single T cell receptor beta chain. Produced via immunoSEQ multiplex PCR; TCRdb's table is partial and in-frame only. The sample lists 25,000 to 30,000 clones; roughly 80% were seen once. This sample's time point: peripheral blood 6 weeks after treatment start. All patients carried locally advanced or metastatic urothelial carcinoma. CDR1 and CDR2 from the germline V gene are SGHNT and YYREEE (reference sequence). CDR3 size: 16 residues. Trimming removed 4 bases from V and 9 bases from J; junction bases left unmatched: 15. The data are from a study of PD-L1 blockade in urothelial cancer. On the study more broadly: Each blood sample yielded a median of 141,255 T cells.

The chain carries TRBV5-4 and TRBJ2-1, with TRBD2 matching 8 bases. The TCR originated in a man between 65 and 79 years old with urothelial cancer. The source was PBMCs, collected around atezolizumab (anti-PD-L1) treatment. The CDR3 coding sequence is TGTGCCAGCAGCCTTGGGTCGGGAGGGAGGATTGGTGAGCAGTTCTTC. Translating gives CASSLGSGGRIGEQFF.